A selection of T cell receptor beta chains follows, all from one sample in a study of T-cell reconstitution after alpha-beta-depleted transplantation in children. TCRdb reanalysed the PCR reads using MiXCR and keeps one entry per CDR3 protein. Of 490,000 or so distinct CDR3 sequences in the sample, approximately 12% were seen once. The sequencing used PBMCs from the stem cell graft donor, collected from the stem cell graft. These receptors were obtained from a human donor who donated a stem cell graft to a child with combined immunodeficiency. CDR3s include the opening cysteine and the closing phenylalanine or tryptophan. The D gene is left open where the match is weak. Clone size appears in some rows only: once, few, many, or a class for an expanded clone.

d_call: TRBD1
j_call: TRBJ1-5
clone_size: few
v_call: TRBV12-3/TRBV12-4
cdr3_nt: TGTGCCAGCAGTTTAAGAACAGGGGGCAATCAGCCCCAGCATTTT
cdr3_aa: CASSLRTGGNQPQHF

d_call: TRBD1
j_call: TRBJ1-5
clone_size: -
v_call: TRBV6-5
cdr3_nt: TGTGCCAGCAGTTACATACAGGGGACGGATAGCAATCAGCCCCAGCATTTT
cdr3_aa: CASSYIQGTDSNQPQHF

d_call: TRBD2
j_call: TRBJ2-3
clone_size: many
v_call: TRBV7-2
cdr3_nt: TGTGCCAGCAGCTTAGTTGCGGGAGGGCCTGTAGATACGCAGTATTTT
cdr3_aa: CASSLVAGGPVDTQYF

d_call: TRBD2
j_call: TRBJ2-3
clone_size: few
v_call: TRBV2
cdr3_nt: TGTGCCAGCAGGAGACTAGCGGGCACAGATACGCAGTATTTT
cdr3_aa: CASRRLAGTDTQYF

d_call: -
j_call: TRBJ2-6
clone_size: -
v_call: TRBV15
cdr3_nt: TGTGCCACCAGCAGAGACCGGGACCCTGGGGCCAACGTCCTGACTTTC
cdr3_aa: CATSRDRDPGANVLTF

d_call: -
j_call: TRBJ2-7
clone_size: few
v_call: TRBV10-3
cdr3_nt: TGTGCCATCAGTGAGTCGCTCAGGCCCGCTGAGCAGTACTTC
cdr3_aa: CAISESLRPAEQYF

d_call: -
j_call: TRBJ2-2
clone_size: few
v_call: TRBV6-2/TRBV6-3
cdr3_nt: TGTGCCAGCAGAGTTACGGGACATTTGCTGTTTTTT
cdr3_aa: CASRVTGHLLFF

d_call: TRBD1
j_call: TRBJ2-7
clone_size: few
v_call: TRBV7-2
cdr3_nt: TGTGCCAGCAGCTTAGGGGTAGGCCAGGGGGATTCCGAGCAGTACTTC
cdr3_aa: CASSLGVGQGDSEQYF

d_call: -
j_call: TRBJ2-2
clone_size: -
v_call: TRBV24-1
cdr3_nt: TGTGCCACCAGTTCCCTCGTTGGGGCCCGCACCGGGGAGCTGTTTTTT
cdr3_aa: CATSSLVGARTGELFF

d_call: -
j_call: TRBJ1-1
clone_size: -
v_call: TRBV7-9
cdr3_nt: TGTGCCAGCGAGGGGCCTAGGCAGGGGACTAGCACTGAAGCTTTCTTT
cdr3_aa: CASEGPRQGTSTEAFF

d_call: -
j_call: TRBJ2-1
clone_size: -
v_call: TRBV7-9
cdr3_nt: TGTGCCAGCACCAAAGGGGGTACCTACAATGAGCAGTTCTTC
cdr3_aa: CASTKGGTYNEQFF

d_call: TRBD1
j_call: TRBJ2-7
clone_size: few
v_call: TRBV12-3/TRBV12-4
cdr3_nt: TGTGCCAGCAGTTTACTGAACAGGGGGGCCTACGAGCAGTACTTC
cdr3_aa: CASSLLNRGAYEQYF

d_call: -
j_call: TRBJ2-7
clone_size: -
v_call: TRBV12-3/TRBV12-4
cdr3_nt: TGTGCCAGCAGTTTCATCGGGGCCTCCTACGAGCAGTACTTC
cdr3_aa: CASSFIGASYEQYF

d_call: TRBD2
j_call: TRBJ2-1
clone_size: many
v_call: TRBV18
cdr3_nt: TGTGCCAGCTCACCACGGGGACTAGCGGATAGGCAGTTCTTC
cdr3_aa: CASSPRGLADRQFF

d_call: -
j_call: TRBJ2-5
clone_size: few
v_call: TRBV5-1
cdr3_nt: TGCGCCAGCAGCTTTTATAGCGGCCCTCAAGAGACCCAGTACTTC
cdr3_aa: CASSFYSGPQETQYF

d_call: -
j_call: TRBJ1-2
clone_size: few
v_call: TRBV10-3
cdr3_nt: TGTGCCATCAGTGGGGGTTATGGCTACACCTTC
cdr3_aa: CAISGGYGYTF

d_call: TRBD2
j_call: TRBJ2-1
clone_size: many
v_call: TRBV12-3/TRBV12-4
cdr3_nt: TGTGCCAGCACTGATAGCGGGGGGGCTTACAATGAGCAGTTCTTC
cdr3_aa: CASTDSGGAYNEQFF

d_call: -
j_call: TRBJ1-4
clone_size: -
v_call: TRBV19
cdr3_nt: TGTGCCAGTAACCATCAGGGCTTCAATGAAAAACTGTTTTTT
cdr3_aa: CASNHQGFNEKLFF

d_call: TRBD2
j_call: TRBJ2-5
clone_size: -
v_call: TRBV12-3/TRBV12-4
cdr3_nt: TGTGCCAGCAGTTCGCCGGGGGGGCCCGGGGAGACCCAGTACTTC
cdr3_aa: CASSSPGGPGETQYF

d_call: -
j_call: TRBJ2-7
clone_size: few
v_call: TRBV5-5
cdr3_nt: TGTGCCAGCAGCTTGGACTGGGGGGAGCAGTACTTC
cdr3_aa: CASSLDWGEQYF

d_call: -
j_call: TRBJ1-2
clone_size: few
v_call: TRBV7-9
cdr3_nt: TGTGCCAGCATCGGACAAGACAGCTATGGCTACACCTTC
cdr3_aa: CASIGQDSYGYTF

d_call: TRBD2
j_call: TRBJ2-3
clone_size: -
v_call: TRBV7-3
cdr3_nt: TGTGCCAGCAGCCCAAGGGGACTAGACACAGATACGGAGTATTTT
cdr3_aa: CASSPRGLDTDTEYF

d_call: -
j_call: TRBJ2-3
clone_size: many
v_call: TRBV4-3
cdr3_nt: TGCGCCAGCAGCCAAGGAGTAGGGGATGCCACAGATACGCAGTATTTT
cdr3_aa: CASSQGVGDATDTQYF

d_call: -
j_call: TRBJ1-2
clone_size: -
v_call: TRBV10-3
cdr3_nt: TGTGCCATTTCGGACAGATCTAACTATGGCTACACCTTC
cdr3_aa: CAISDRSNYGYTF

d_call: TRBD2
j_call: TRBJ2-1
clone_size: -
v_call: TRBV29-1
cdr3_nt: TGCAGCGTTGAAGGTCTAGCGGGAGTTTCCAATGAGCAGTTCTTC
cdr3_aa: CSVEGLAGVSNEQFF

d_call: -
j_call: TRBJ2-3
clone_size: few
v_call: TRBV5-1
cdr3_nt: TGCGCCAGCACCCGGGAAGATACGCAGTATTTT
cdr3_aa: CASTREDTQYF

d_call: -
j_call: TRBJ1-2
clone_size: -
v_call: TRBV6-1
cdr3_nt: TGTGCCAGCAGCCACGGGACACAGAAGCTCGGCTACACCTTC
cdr3_aa: CASSHGTQKLGYTF

d_call: TRBD2
j_call: TRBJ2-1
clone_size: many
v_call: TRBV29-1
cdr3_nt: TGCAGCGTTCCCTATGGGGAGGGGATCCTAAGTGAGCAGTTCTTC
cdr3_aa: CSVPYGEGILSEQFF

d_call: TRBD1
j_call: TRBJ1-2
clone_size: -
v_call: TRBV7-2
cdr3_nt: TGTGCCAGCAGCTTAACAGGGGCGAGCGGCTACACCTTC
cdr3_aa: CASSLTGASGYTF

d_call: -
j_call: TRBJ2-1
clone_size: few
v_call: TRBV28
cdr3_nt: TGTGCCAGCAGCGCAGGGGGGAGGTACAATGAGCAGTTCTTC
cdr3_aa: CASSAGGRYNEQFF

d_call: -
j_call: TRBJ2-7
clone_size: -
v_call: TRBV25-1
cdr3_nt: TGTGCCAGCAGCGGAGCCCACGAGCAGTACTTC
cdr3_aa: CASSGAHEQYF

d_call: -
j_call: TRBJ2-1
clone_size: many
v_call: TRBV27
cdr3_nt: TGTGCCAGCAGTTTTAGGCAGGAGGATGAGCAGTTCTTC
cdr3_aa: CASSFRQEDEQFF

d_call: -
j_call: TRBJ2-6
clone_size: many
v_call: TRBV12-3/TRBV12-4
cdr3_nt: TGTGCCAGCAGTTTTCATTCCGAGGCCGCTGGGGCCAACGTCCTGACTTTC
cdr3_aa: CASSFHSEAAGANVLTF

d_call: -
j_call: TRBJ1-5
clone_size: many
v_call: TRBV7-9
cdr3_nt: TGTGCCAGCAGCGTAGGGGAGTGGGGCAATCAGCCCCAGCATTTT
cdr3_aa: CASSVGEWGNQPQHF

d_call: TRBD1
j_call: TRBJ2-5
clone_size: many
v_call: TRBV6-1
cdr3_nt: TGTGCCAGCATCGACAGGGGAACAGGGGAGACCCAGTACTTC
cdr3_aa: CASIDRGTGETQYF

d_call: -
j_call: TRBJ2-1
clone_size: few
v_call: TRBV24-1
cdr3_nt: TGTGCCACCAGTGCGGCAGGGAATGAGCAGTTCTTC
cdr3_aa: CATSAAGNEQFF